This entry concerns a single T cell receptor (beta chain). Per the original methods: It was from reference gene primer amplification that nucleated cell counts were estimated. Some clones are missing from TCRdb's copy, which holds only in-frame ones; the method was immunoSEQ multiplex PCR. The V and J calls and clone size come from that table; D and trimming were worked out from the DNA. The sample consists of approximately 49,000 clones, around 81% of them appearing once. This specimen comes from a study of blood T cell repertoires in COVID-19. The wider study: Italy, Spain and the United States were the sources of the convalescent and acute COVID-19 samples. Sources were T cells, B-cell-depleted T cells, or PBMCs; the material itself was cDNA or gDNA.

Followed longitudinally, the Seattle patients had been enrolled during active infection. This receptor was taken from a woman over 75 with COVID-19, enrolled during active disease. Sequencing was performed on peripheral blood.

DNA for the CDR3: TGCGCCAGCAGCTCCGGGACTAGGATCACAGATACGCAGTATTTT. Encoded protein: CASSSGTRITDTQYF. The rearrangement links TRBV5-1 to TRBJ2-3, with 8 positions matching TRBD2. Germline V gene lookup returns CDR1 SGHRS and CDR2 YFSETQ. The CDR3 covers 15 residues. V trimming: 3 bases; J trimming: 2 bases; junction bases outside the gene matches: 5.